This T cell receptor (beta chain) was identified during a study of shared clonotypes between healthy human individuals. The donors were all Caucasian adults (living in Nashville, Tennessee). Unsorted PBMC DNA underwent sequencing on ten immunoSEQ deep assay plates. Assay used: immunoSEQ multiplex PCR; TCRdb lists only in-frame clones, some missing. The table includes about 560,000 clones, around 76% detected once. The TCR originated in a woman aged 40-49 years in good health. Some clones in this sample may be carry-over from other donors' samples. The specimen was PBMCs.

The CDR3: CASRARGGSYEQYF. The CDR3 region has the DNA TGTGCCAGCAGGGCGCGGGGCGGGAGCTACGAGCAGTACTTC. This sequence joins TRBV28 and TRBJ2-7, with TRBD2 matching over 7 bases. This CDR3 is built from 14 residues. Germline-derived CDR1 and CDR2 are MDHEN and SYDVKM. Unmatched junction bases numbered 8, after V lost 6 bases and J lost 3 bases.